Below are 5 T cell receptor beta chains sequenced from a single sample in a study of T cell responses to AZD1222 COVID-19 vaccine. The table came from immunoSEQ multiplex PCR; TCRdb's copy has only in-frame clones and leaves some out. The table records approximately 97,000 clones, approximately 84% of them present only once. The sequences come from peripheral blood, collected on day 0 of AZD1222 vaccination. The receptors here all came from an adult in good health.

The genes are TRBV11-2 and TRBJ2-3; D is possibly TRBD1 (6 bases). Germline V gives CDR1 SGHAT, CDR2 FQNNGV. Trimming took 3 bases from V and 4 from J, leaving 8 bases between them. The CDR3 has 13 residues. DNA of the CDR3: TGTGCCAGCAGCTTGGACAGATCAGATACGCAGTATTTT. Its protein product is CASSLDRSDTQYF.

The chain joins TRBV11-3 to TRBJ1-2, with TRBD1 identical over 12 bases. Germline V lookup: CDR1 SGHNT, CDR2 YENEEA. V was clipped by 5 bases and J by 4 bases; unmatched bases: 11. CDR3 size: 17 residues. The CDR3 reads CASSLGTGGASSYGYTF. CDR3 DNA: TGTGCCAGCAGCCTCGGGACAGGGGGCGCGAGTAGCTATGGCTACACCTTC.

Regarding this clone: The sample has other DNA sequences that encode this CDR3 too. The V gene is TRBV10-1, the J gene TRBJ1-1; a weak D match, TRBD1 (6 bases). The V end was cut by 0 bases, the J end by 4 bases, with 9 bases between. CDR1 WNHNN and CDR2 SYGVQD come from the germline V gene (reference sequence). The CDR3 covers 14 residues. The CDR3 loop is CASSESGRGTEAFF. As DNA, the CDR3 is TGCGCCAGCAGTGAGTCCGGCAGGGGCACTGAAGCTTTCTTT.

This clone was counted only a few times. The CDR3 coding sequence is TGTGCCACCTCCCCAGCGGGGGGACCTTACGAGCAGTACGTC. It yields the protein CATSPAGGPYEQYV. The chain is built from TRBV15 and TRBJ2-7; TRBD2 matches at 9 bases. V shed 8 bases, J shed 4 bases, and the junction held 9 bases outside the gene matches. Germline assignment: CDR1 LNHNV and CDR2 YYDKDF (reference sequence). The CDR3 sequence is 14 residues long.

The chain combines TRBV3-1 (or the pseudogene TRBV3-2) with TRBJ2-3, with 12 positions matching TRBD2. The germline V gene has CDR1 LGHDT and CDR2 YNNKEL (reference sequence). The junction had 12 bases not matched to a gene; V was cut back by 4 bases and J by 4 bases. The length of the CDR3 is 18 residues. The CDR3, as DNA: TGTGCCAGCAGCCTCTGGCTAGCGGGAGGGAGAGGGGCAGATACGCAGTATTTT. Its protein product is CASSLWLAGGRGADTQYF.